The 20 T cell receptor beta chains below all came from one sample that was sequenced in a study of Graves' ophthalmopathy and Graves' hyperthyroidism. Amplification from RNA transcripts yielded the TCR beta CDR3 regions. HTBI-primed RT-PCR formed the first round, and a multiplex PCR formed the second. TCRdb re-analysed the multiplex PCR reads in MiXCR, keeping a single row per CDR3 protein. There are 650,000 to 900,000 distinct CDR3 sequences in the sample; roughly 40% occur only once, and 44% lies in the top ten. The specimen was peripheral blood. These receptors were taken from an adult man with Graves' ophthalmopathy.

The chain employs TRBV6-6 and TRBJ1-1; TRBD1 matches 8 bases. The ends lost 4 bases at V and 3 bases at J; junction bases unmatched: 4. The CDR3 has 14 amino acids. Germline CDR1 and CDR2: MNHNY and SVGAGI (reference sequence). The CDR3 DNA sequence: TGTGCCAGCAGTTTAGACAGGGGTCACACTGAAGCTTTCTTT. It yields the protein CASSLDRGHTEAFF.

The chain employs TRBV11-2 and TRBJ1-1; D is undetermined. Trimming removed 11 bases at V and 2 bases at J, with 12 bases between. The CDR3 spans 12 residues. The germline V gene has CDR1 SGHAT and CDR2 FQNNGV. CDR3 sequence reads: CAWSETNTEAFF. CDR3 nucleotides: TGTGCCTGGAGTGAGACTAACACTGAAGCTTTCTTT.

This clonotype has a count of ten or more. The chain carries TRBV2 and TRBJ1-6; D remains unclear. V lost 6 bases and J lost 7, with 7 bases in between. Germline CDR1 SNHLY, CDR2 FYNNEI. This CDR3 is built from 12 residues. DNA of the CDR3: TGTGCCAGCAGCCCGCGGAATTCACCCCTCCACTTT. This gives the protein CASSPRNSPLHF.

The gene calls are TRBV6-1 and TRBJ1-5, with unresolved D. Germline-derived CDR1 and CDR2 are MNHNS and SASEGT. This CDR3 is 12 amino acids long. Trimming shortened V by 7 bases and J by 1 base, and 5 bases separated the two germline ends. The CDR3 region has the DNA TGTGCCAGCAACGGGAGCAATCAGCCCCAGCATTTT. This translates into CASNGSNQPQHF.

This clonotype has ten or more counts. The chain carries TRBV15 and TRBJ2-5; D is unclear. The CDR3 has 15 residues. The V end was cut by 0 bases, the J end by 6 bases, with 14 bases between. CDR1 is LNHNV and CDR2 is YYDKDF in the germline V gene (reference sequence). DNA of the CDR3: TGTGCCACCAGCAGAGACGGAGCACCTACCCAGACCCAGTACTTC. It translates to CATSRDGAPTQTQYF.

This clonotype was counted only a few times. The chain carries TRBV19 and TRBJ2-5, with 8 bases identical to TRBD2. After removal of 5 bases from V and 1 base from J, the junction contained 6 bases not matched to a gene. Germline CDR1 LNHDA, CDR2 SQIVND (reference sequence). The CDR3 loop spans 15 amino acids. The CDR3 protein is CASSFAGGSQETQYF. CDR3 nucleotide sequence: TGTGCCAGTAGTTTTGCGGGGGGCTCCCAAGAGACCCAGTACTTC.

Many counts were recorded for this clonotype. V and J are TRBV11-2 and TRBJ2-6; D tentatively reads TRBD1 or TRBD2 (6 bases each). V was cut by 3 bases and J by 2 bases, with 11 bases left in between. The CDR3 spans 16 residues. Germline assignment: CDR1 SGHAT and CDR2 FQNNGV. Here the CDR3 reads CASSLEGGAGANVLTF. The CDR3 DNA reads as TGTGCCAGCAGCTTGGAGGGGGGTGCTGGGGCCAACGTCCTGACTTTC. Combining the CDR3 with reference TRBV11-2 and TRBJ2-6 gives the whole variable domain EAGVAQSPRYKIIEKRQSVAFWCNPISGHATLYWYQQILGQGPKLLIQFQNNGVVDDSQLPKDRFSAERLKGVDSTLKIQPAKLEDSAVYLCASSLEGGAGANVLTFGAGSRLTVL.

This clonotype was detected a few times. V gene TRBV5-1 combines with J gene TRBJ2-7, with D possibly matching TRBD2 (6 bases). Per germline, CDR1 SGHRS and CDR2 YFSETQ. This CDR3 has 13 residues. V was trimmed by 4 bases and J by 2 bases, leaving 10 bases between them. The CDR3 DNA is TGCGCCAGCAGCCCCGGGAGTCCCTACGAGCAGTACTTC. Translation: CASSPGSPYEQYF.

This clonotype occurred a few times. CDR3 sequence reads: CASSPSSPGEKLFF. The CDR3 DNA reads TGTGCCAGCAGTCCCTCGTCCCCCGGTGAAAAACTGTTTTTT. J is TRBJ1-4 and V is TRBV27, with no clear D. V gave up 5 bases and J gave up 7 bases, with 14 bases separating them. Germline V CDR1 and CDR2: MNHEY, SMNVEV (reference sequence). The CDR3 contains 14 residues.

The rearrangement uses TRBV20-1 and TRBJ1-6; D is unclear. CDR3 length: 14 amino acids. Germline V gene lookup returns CDR1 DFQATT and CDR2 SNEGSKA (reference sequence). Trimming stripped 6 bases from V and 8 bases from J, with 17 bases between. The CDR3 sequence is CSAPGRGVDSPLHF. The DNA of the CDR3 is TGCAGTGCCCCGGGCCGAGGAGTCGATTCACCCCTCCACTTT.

This chain uses TRBV11-2 with TRBJ1-3, with D unclear. Per the germline V gene, CDR1 is SGHAT and CDR2 is FQNNGV. V was clipped by 0 bases and J by 4 bases, with 7 bases between them. The CDR3 is made up of 14 amino acids. The CDR3 spells CASSLDRSGNTIYF. In nucleotides, the CDR3 is TGTGCCAGCAGCTTAGATCGTTCCGGAAACACCATATATTTT.

Ten or more counts support this clonotype. The CDR3, as DNA: TGTGCCACCAGTGATCCCGGGGGATACGAGCAGTACTTC. It yields the protein CATSDPGGYEQYF. This rearrangement joins TRBV24-1 to TRBJ2-7, with a possible D match to TRBD2 (6 bases). The CDR3 loop spans 13 amino acids. The germline gives CDR1 KGHDR, CDR2 SFDVKD. The V gene lost 3 bases and the J gene lost 4 bases, with 9 bases spanning the gap.

This clonotype has only one observation. This chain uses TRBV10-3 with TRBJ2-6; 8 bases fit TRBD2. Trimming removed 3 bases from V and 4 bases from J; junction bases left unmatched: 2. The CDR3 has 15 amino acids. From germline, CDR1 is ENHRY and CDR2 SYGVKD. The CDR3 loop is CAISDWTSGANVLTF. Written as DNA, the CDR3 is TGTGCCATCAGTGACTGGACTAGCGGGGCCAACGTCCTGACTTTC.

V gene TRBV5-5 combines with J gene TRBJ1-5, with D uncertain. The CDR3 totals 15 residues. Trimming cost V 6 bases and J 2 bases, with 15 bases left between them. Germline-derived CDR1 and CDR2 are SGHKS and YYEKEE (reference sequence). The CDR3 here is CASKPLASGNQPQHF. The CDR3 bases are TGTGCCAGCAAACCATTGGCTAGCGGCAATCAGCCCCAGCATTTT.

CDR3: CASSQDAMISGNTIYF. The CDR3 bases are TGTGCCAGCAGCCAAGACGCCATGATCTCTGGAAACACCATATATTTT. The chain carries TRBV25-1 and TRBJ1-3, with D uncertain. The CDR3 covers 16 residues. V was clipped by 6 bases and J by 0 bases, with 15 bases between them. From germline, CDR1 is MGHDK and CDR2 SYGVNS.

Details on this clonotype: A read error may be the cause here, since a much bigger clone is one base away. CDR3 in DNA: TGTGCCAGCAGCAACCTCAATGGCTACGCCTTC. Encoded protein: CASSNLNGYAF. The chain recombines TRBV7-9 with TRBJ1-2; D not certain. The CDR3 loop spans 11 amino acids. Germline-derived CDR1 and CDR2 are SEHNR and FQNEAQ (reference sequence).

V is TRBV7-9 and J is TRBJ1-2; 9 nucleotides align to TRBD1. The germline CDR1 and CDR2 sequences are SEHNR and FQNEAQ (reference sequence). The V gene end was trimmed by 3 bases and the J gene end by 6 bases; junction bases not matched to a gene: 8. The CDR3 is made up of 15 amino acids. The CDR3 here is CASSLSRTGVNGYTF. The CDR3 bases are TGTGCCAGCAGCTTGTCACGGACAGGGGTGAATGGCTACACCTTC.

This clonotype was seen a handful of times. The V call is TRBV20-1, the J call TRBJ2-7; D might be TRBD1 (5 bases). The CDR3 has 11 residues. From germline, CDR1 is DFQATT and CDR2 SNEGSKA (reference sequence). Trimming left V 6 bases short and J 6 bases short, with 12 bases between. The CDR3 DNA reads as TGCAGTGCCAGCTACAGGTTCGAGCAGTACTTC. It yields the protein CSASYRFEQYF.

The chain couples TRBV29-1 to TRBJ1-2; the D gene is possibly TRBD1 (6 bases). The CDR3 is 12 residues long. Trimming left V 8 bases short and J 8 bases short, with 18 bases between. CDR1 is SQVTM and CDR2 is ANQGSEA in the germline V gene. The CDR3 DNA is TGCAGCTTCCCGATCCCCGGGGGCGGCTACACCTTC. The encoded protein is CSFPIPGGGYTF. The full variable domain, completed using reference TRBV29-1 and TRBJ1-2, is SAVISQKPSRDICQRGTSLTIQCQVDSQVTMMFWYRQQPGQSLTLIATANQGSEATYESGFVIDKFPISRPNLTFSTLTVSNMSPEDSSIYLCSFPIPGGGYTFGSGTRLTVV.

The CDR3 is CASNAPPGQLMGDTEAFF. CDR3 DNA: TGTGCCAGCAACGCTCCTCCGGGACAACTCATGGGGGACACTGAAGCTTTCTTT. The chain has TRBV11-1 and TRBJ1-1, with D possibly matching TRBD1 (6 bases). Germline V CDR1 and CDR2: SGHAT, FQDESV (reference sequence). CDR3 length: 18 amino acids. V was trimmed by 7 bases and J by 3 bases, leaving 27 bases between them. The whole variable domain, remainder taken from reference TRBV11-1 and TRBJ1-1, is EAEVAQSPRYKITEKSQAVAFWCDPISGHATLYWYRQILGQGPELLVQFQDESVVDDSQLPKDRFSAERLKGVDSTLKIQPAELGDSAMYLCASNAPPGQLMGDTEAFFGQGTRLTVV.